These 11 T cell receptor beta chains were sequenced from one sample in a study of control samples from healthy donors and cancer patients. Measured with immunoSEQ multiplex PCR; TCRdb has only the in-frame clones, and not every one. Counted here are roughly 400,000 clones, 80% to 95% occurring once; the ten biggest clones make up over 5.5%. The sample taken for sequencing was PBMCs. Receptors were obtained from a man aged 35 to 55 with head and neck cancer.

This clone was observed once. This chain connects TRBV9 to TRBJ2-7; 9 nucleotides match TRBD1. The trim removed 4 bases at V and 5 bases at J, leaving 7 bases unmatched. The CDR3 runs to 14 residues. From germline, CDR1 is SGDLS and CDR2 YYNGEE. The CDR3 loop reads CASSPPTGGHEQYF. The CDR3 nucleotides are TGTGCCAGCAGCCCACCGACAGGGGGACACGAGCAGTACTTC.

The rearrangement uses TRBV5-4 and TRBJ2-7; D is unresolved. Trimming cost V 2 bases and J 7 bases, with 16 bases left between them. Per the germline V gene, CDR1 is SGHNT and CDR2 is YYREEE (reference sequence). The CDR3 extends over 14 amino acids. CDR3 nucleotide sequence: TGTGCCAGCAGCTTATCCGGCCAGCTGCCTGAGCAGTACTTC. As protein: CASSLSGQLPEQYF.

To note about this clone: Other DNA sequences within the sample encode an identical CDR3. J is TRBJ2-7 and V is TRBV7-2; D perhaps matches TRBD2 (5 bases). Germline lookup yields CDR1 SGHTA and CDR2 FQGNSA. V lost 1 base, J lost 5 bases, and 9 bases lay in between. The CDR3 totals 13 residues. CDR3 DNA sequence: TGTGCCAGCAGCTTAGACCGGGGAGACGAGCAGTACTTC. It yields the protein CASSLDRGDEQYF.

The chain employs TRBV9 and TRBJ2-1; D is unclear. Germline CDR1 and CDR2: SGDLS and YYNGEE. Trimming took off 2 bases at V and 2 bases at J, with 14 bases between the two ends. This CDR3 contains 16 residues. The CDR3 spells CASSVKGVVPYNEQFF. CDR3 DNA sequence: TGTGCCAGCAGCGTCAAGGGTGTGGTCCCCTACAATGAGCAGTTCTTC.

The chain combines TRBV4-1 with TRBJ2-5, with D tentatively TRBD1 (5 bases). Trimming removed 0 bases at V and 5 bases at J, with 13 bases between. The CDR3 is made up of 15 amino acids. Germline V gene lookup returns CDR1 MGHRA and CDR2 YSYEKL. In DNA, the CDR3 is TGCGCCAGCAGCCAAGAAAGACAGTCCTGGGAGACCCAGTACTTC. It is translated as CASSQERQSWETQYF.

The chain employs TRBV9 and TRBJ2-7, with a possible D match to TRBD1 (6 bases). The germline V gene encodes CDR1 SGDLS and CDR2 YYNGEE. CDR3 length: 15 residues. Trimming removed 0 bases from V and 0 bases from J, with 10 bases in between. The CDR3 sequence: CASSVGGTSSYEQYF. The CDR3 DNA sequence: TGTGCCAGCAGCGTAGGTGGGACAAGCTCCTACGAGCAGTACTTC. The full variable domain, completed using reference TRBV9 and TRBJ2-7, is DSGVTQTPKHLITATGQRVTLRCSPRSGDLSVYWYQQSLDQGLQFLIQYYNGEERAKGNILERFSAQQFPDLHSELNLSSLELGDSALYFCASSVGGTSSYEQYFGPGTRLTVT.

A note on this clone: A much larger clone sits a single nucleotide away, making a read error possible. The V gene is TRBV28, the J gene TRBJ1-2; D is perhaps TRBD1 (5 bases). This CDR3 is built from 15 residues. Trimming took off 1 base at V and 8 bases at J, with 17 bases between the two ends. CDR1 is MDHEN, CDR2 SYDVKM, per germline. CDR3 in amino acids: CASSLSRDGGGGYTF. For the CDR3, the DNA is TGTGCCAGCAGTTTATCCAGGGATGGGGGGGGAGGCTACACCTTC.

This chain joins TRBV19 and TRBJ1-2; D possibly corresponds to TRBD1 (5 bases). CDR1 and CDR2 from the germline V gene are LNHDA and SQIVND (reference sequence). Between the trimmed V and J ends, which lost 4 bases and 4 bases, there was a span of 13 bases. The CDR3 totals 14 residues. CDR3 region: CASSSHRSGYGYTF. The DNA for the CDR3 is TGTGCCAGTAGTAGCCACAGGTCTGGCTATGGCTACACCTTC. The variable domain in full, completed from reference TRBV19 and TRBJ1-2, reads DGGITQSPKYLFRKEGQNVTLSCEQNLNHDAMYWYRQDPGQGLRLIYYSQIVNDFQKGDIAEGYSVSREKKESFPLTVTSAQKNPTAFYLCASSSHRSGYGYTFGSGTRLTVV.

The CDR3 here is CASSLEGNTEAFF. Here the CDR3 DNA reads TGTGCCAGCAGTTTAGAGGGGAACACTGAAGCTTTCTTT. V gene TRBV27 combines with J gene TRBJ1-1; no definite D call. The CDR3 covers 13 residues. V lost 2 bases, J lost 1 base, and 5 bases lay in between. Per germline, CDR1 MNHEY and CDR2 SMNVEV (reference sequence).

This clone was seen only once. This chain uses TRBV20-1 with TRBJ1-6, with D unclear. There are 15 residues in the CDR3. Germline values: CDR1 DFQATT, CDR2 SNEGSKA (reference sequence). Deletions cut 3 bases from V and 3 bases from J, with 12 bases between. The CDR3 spells CSASTIENYNSPLHF. The CDR3 coding sequence is TGCAGTGCTAGTACCATCGAGAACTATAATTCACCCCTCCACTTT.

The chain carries TRBV7-2 and TRBJ2-1; 12 bases align to TRBD2. Germline V gene lookup returns CDR1 SGHTA and CDR2 FQGNSA. J gave up 9 bases and V 1 base, and 7 bases lay outside the gene matches. The CDR3 covers 16 residues. CDR3 sequence (DNA): TGTGCCAGCAGCTTAGACCCTAGCGGGGGGGCCAGTGAGCAGTTCTTC. It encodes CASSLDPSGGASEQFF.